This passage covers 22 T cell receptor beta chains from one sample sequenced in a study of T cell repertoires in cytomegalovirus infection. Each CDR3 protein gets one entry after TCRdb re-called the reads with MiXCR. The sample records approximately 590,000 distinct CDR3 sequences, roughly 43% being singletons. These receptors have no identified antigens. This specimen was cultured PBMCs, taken from culture after CMV antigen stimulation. These receptors all stem from a human donor in good health (CMV status not recorded). Some clones in this sample may be carry-over from other donors' samples.

This clonotype was counted a few times. J is TRBJ1-4 and V is TRBV6-1; 7 bases match TRBD1. With 6 bases clipped from V and 3 bases from J, the junction kept 7 bases outside the gene matches. Germline V lookup: CDR1 MNHNS, CDR2 SASEGT. The CDR3 consists of 15 residues. The CDR3: CASSKTGSANEKLFF. The CDR3, as DNA: TGTGCCAGCAGCAAGACAGGGAGCGCTAATGAAAAACTGTTTTTT.

The gene calls are TRBV6-1 and TRBJ1-5, with D perhaps matching TRBD1 (5 bases). Germline V gene lookup returns CDR1 MNHNS and CDR2 SASEGT. The CDR3 sequence is 17 residues long. V gave up 6 bases and J gave up 1 base, with 19 bases separating them. The CDR3 nucleotides are TGTGCCAGCAGAAATCGGGGGTTCGGGCTGAGCAATCAGCCCCAGCATTTT. It is translated as CASRNRGFGLSNQPQHF.

V is TRBV7-4 and J is TRBJ2-5, with 8 bases fitting TRBD2. The V and J ends lost 4 bases and 5 bases, in that order; junction bases with no gene match: 9. The CDR3 covers 15 residues. CDR1 and CDR2 from the germline V gene are SGHVT and SQSDAQ. The CDR3 protein is CASSWRRGDEETQYF. The CDR3 nucleotides are TGTGCCAGCAGCTGGCGGCGGGGGGACGAGGAGACCCAGTACTTC.

This clonotype was seen only a few times. The chain carries TRBV18 and TRBJ2-7, with D maybe TRBD1 (5 bases). This CDR3 has 16 residues. Trimming removed 3 bases from V and 4 bases from J, with 19 bases in between. Germline lookup yields CDR1 KGHSH and CDR2 LQKENI. The CDR3 DNA sequence: TGTGCCAGCTCACCCGTTAGAGTGTCAGGGTCGTACGAGCAGTACTTC. This codes for CASSPVRVSGSYEQYF.

The V and J genes are TRBV20-1 and TRBJ2-1; tentatively, D is TRBD2 (5 bases). V was trimmed by 6 bases and J by 8 bases, leaving 14 bases between them. The CDR3 has 12 amino acids. Germline assignment: CDR1 DFQATT and CDR2 SNEGSKA (reference sequence). CDR3 in amino acids: CSAGGSRDEQFF. The CDR3 DNA is TGCAGTGCGGGCGGGTCGCGGGATGAGCAGTTCTTC.

The chain has TRBV6-5 and TRBJ1-1; 9 bases are a match to TRBD1. V trimming: 5 bases; J trimming: 3 bases; junction bases outside the gene matches: 4. Germline V gene sequence: CDR1 MNHEY, CDR2 SVGAGI. The CDR3 has 14 residues. In DNA form, the CDR3 reads TGTGCCAGCAGTAACAGGGGGCTTGACACTGAAGCTTTCTTT. Encoded protein: CASSNRGLDTEAFF.

This rearrangement joins TRBV7-2 to TRBJ1-5; D remains unclear. Germline CDR1 reads SGHTA; CDR2 reads FQGNSA. CDR3 length: 15 residues. The V and J ends lost 1 base and 4 bases respectively, with 11 bases between them. The CDR3 here is CASSLERASNQPQHF. The CDR3 DNA follows: TGTGCCAGCAGCTTAGAGAGGGCTAGTAATCAGCCCCAGCATTTT.

The chain uses TRBV19 and TRBJ1-3; D gene uncertain. V was trimmed by 6 bases and J by 1 base, leaving 13 bases between them. CDR1 is LNHDA and CDR2 is SQIVND in the germline V gene (reference sequence). This CDR3 has 15 amino acids. Here the CDR3 DNA reads TGTGCCAGTAGCGTAGGACGTCGATCTGGAAACACCATATATTTT. Translated, it gives CASSVGRRSGNTIYF.

The chain has TRBV7-2 and TRBJ1-4; D is ambiguous. V was shortened by 5 bases and J by 4 bases, with 14 bases between the two germline ends. CDR1 SGHTA and CDR2 FQGNSA come from the germline V gene. This CDR3 contains 15 residues. CDR3 bases: TGTGCCAGCAGCCCTAGAGGCGGGATTAATGAAAAACTGTTTTTT. This sequence encodes CASSPRGGINEKLFF. The complete variable domain, with remaining parts taken from reference TRBV7-2 and TRBJ1-4, reads GAGVSQSPSNKVTEKGKDVELRCDPISGHTALYWYRQSLGQGLEFLIYFQGNSAPDKSGLPSDRFSAERTGGSVSTLTIQRTQQEDSAVYLCASSPRGGINEKLFFGSGTQLSVL.

This clonotype was seen only a few times. This rearrangement joins TRBV6-5 to TRBJ2-5, with 16 bases aligning to TRBD2. This CDR3 is built from 18 residues. V shed 2 bases and J 4 bases; nucleotides not matched to a gene: 7. The germline V gene has CDR1 MNHEY and CDR2 SVGAGI. CDR3 bases: TGTGCCAGCAGTTACGGGACTAGCGGGAGGGCCGGTGGAGAGACCCAGTACTTC. Its protein is CASSYGTSGRAGGETQYF.

V is TRBV5-4 and J is TRBJ2-3; D is undetermined. V dropped 3 bases and J dropped 6 bases, with 11 bases sitting between them. Germline CDR1 SGHNT, CDR2 YYREEE (reference sequence). The CDR3 spans 13 residues. The CDR3, as DNA: TGTGCCAGCAGCTCCTACCTCCTGGATACGCAGTATTTT. As protein: CASSSYLLDTQYF. Full variable domain (missing parts from reference TRBV5-4 and TRBJ2-3): ETGVTQSPTHLIKTRGQQVTLRCSSQSGHNTVSWYQQALGQGPQFIFQYYREEENGRGNFPPRFSGLQFPNYSSELNVNALELDDSALYLCASSSYLLDTQYFGPGTRLTVL.

CDR3 loop: CASSIPGSNYGYTF. CDR3 bases: TGTGCCAGTAGTATTCCAGGATCTAACTATGGCTACACCTTC. This chain joins TRBV19 and TRBJ1-2; no clear D. CDR3 length equals 14 residues. Per the germline V gene, CDR1 is LNHDA and CDR2 is SQIVND (reference sequence). V lost 3 bases and J lost 0, with 8 bases in between.

The V call is TRBV7-2, the J call TRBJ2-1; 8 bases map to TRBD2. This CDR3 region has 16 residues. Germline CDR1 reads SGHTA; CDR2 reads FQGNSA. V lost 3 bases, J lost 6 bases, and 10 bases stayed unmatched. CDR3 sequence: CASSLLRAGVGNEQFF. As DNA, the CDR3 is TGTGCCAGCAGCTTGCTGAGAGCGGGAGTTGGCAATGAGCAGTTCTTC.

V and J are TRBV19 and TRBJ1-5, with D hard to call. This CDR3 is built from 12 residues. The germline V and J ends were trimmed by 3 bases and 11 bases, with 11 bases remaining between them. Germline loops: CDR1 LNHDA, CDR2 SQIVND (reference sequence). Here the CDR3 reads CASSIEGGAQHF. CDR3 nucleotides: TGTGCCAGTAGTATTGAGGGAGGAGCCCAGCATTTT. Drawing the rest from reference TRBV19 and TRBJ1-5, the complete variable domain is DGGITQSPKYLFRKEGQNVTLSCEQNLNHDAMYWYRQDPGQGLRLIYYSQIVNDFQKGDIAEGYSVSREKKESFPLTVTSAQKNPTAFYLCASSIEGGAQHFGDGTRLSIL.

This clonotype occurred a few times. The chain combines TRBV10-3 with TRBJ2-3, with no clear D. This CDR3 is built from 16 residues. Germline loops: CDR1 ENHRY, CDR2 SYGVKD. V dropped 3 bases and J dropped 0 bases, with 13 bases sitting between them. In DNA form, the CDR3 reads TGTGCCATCAGTGATCCACGCGGTGCTAGCACAGATACGCAGTATTTT. Residues: CAISDPRGASTDTQYF.

This clonotype is a singleton in its sample. The rearrangement joins TRBV5-4 to TRBJ2-5; unclear D gene. Looked up from germline, CDR1 is SGHNT and CDR2 is YYREEE (reference sequence). V was clipped by 0 bases and J by 1 base, with 7 bases between them. This CDR3 spans 14 amino acids. The CDR3 region has the DNA TGTGCCAGCAGCTTGGTGACGACCCAAGAGACCCAGTACTTC. Its translation: CASSLVTTQETQYF.

The chain couples TRBV12-3 or TRBV12-4 to TRBJ2-3, with TRBD2 as a possible D gene (6 bases). V lost 6 bases and J lost 2, with 12 bases in between. The length of the CDR3 is 14 residues. CDR3 amino acids: CASRGGLHTDTQYF. The CDR3 DNA is TGTGCCAGCAGGGGGGGACTGCACACAGATACGCAGTATTTT.

The chain joins TRBV4-2 to TRBJ2-1, with 10 bases that match TRBD2. The CDR3 covers 22 residues. V dropped 4 bases and J dropped 9; count of bases not matched to a gene: 30. Germline CDR1 reads LGHNA; CDR2 reads YNFKEQ. The CDR3 spells CASSLVRVSGGPLGDVISEQFF. CDR3 sequence (DNA): TGTGCCAGCAGCCTCGTCCGGGTTAGCGGGGGGCCCTTGGGGGATGTGATAAGTGAGCAGTTCTTC.

The chain employs TRBV6-5 and TRBJ1-5; no firm D call. Looked up from germline, CDR1 is MNHEY and CDR2 is SVGAGI. V was cut by 8 bases and J by 4 bases, with 18 bases left in between. The CDR3 sequence is 15 residues long. CDR3: CASADSGLGNQPQHF. The CDR3 nucleotides read TGTGCCAGCGCCGATTCGGGATTAGGTAATCAGCCCCAGCATTTT.

The gene calls are TRBV20-1 and TRBJ2-7; 9 bases align to TRBD2. The germline V gene has CDR1 DFQATT and CDR2 SNEGSKA (reference sequence). The CDR3 totals 17 residues. The trim removed 1 base at V and 3 bases at J, leaving 13 bases unmatched. This CDR3 is CSARVLWRRLADYEQYF. CDR3 nucleotide sequence: TGCAGTGCTAGAGTGTTGTGGAGGCGACTAGCGGACTACGAGCAGTACTTC.

In its sample, this clonotype was seen a few times. The rearrangement links TRBV19 to TRBJ2-3; D is ambiguous. Trimming shortened V by 3 bases and J by 9 bases, and 10 bases separated the two germline ends. The V gene's germline CDR1 is LNHDA and CDR2 SQIVND (reference sequence). The CDR3 is 12 amino acids. CDR3 DNA sequence: TGTGCCAGTAGTATCCTTGGGTCAACGCAGTATTTT. It translates to CASSILGSTQYF.

This clonotype was seen only a few times. One junction end does not reproduce the germline sequence, and a read error may be involved. The rearrangement uses TRBV5-3 and TRBJ1-3; D not resolved. TRBV5-3 is recorded as an ORF, its role being uncertain. The CDR3 runs to 16 residues. Here the CDR3 DNA reads TGTGCCAGCAGCTTGGGTAGGGAGAGCTCTGGAAACACCATATATTTT. It codes for CASSLGRESSGNTIYF.